This TCR beta chain was identified in a study of response to subunit inactivated influenza vaccine. TCRdb ran MiXCR on the RT-PCR reads and lists one entry per CDR3 protein. In the table there are 500,000 to 600,000 distinct CDR3 sequences, approximately 17% of which are singletons. Study-level findings and limits: Each seasonal influenza vaccination, the authors suggested, recruits few new T cells.

On this clonotype itself: The antigen is undetermined.

The sample in question was CD4+ T cells sorted from PBMCs, obtained less than 30 months after vaccination. The TCR comes from a man aged 50-75 years who received an inactivated influenza vaccine.

The CDR3 loop is CASSLERGTTEAFF. In nucleotides, the CDR3 is TGTGCCAGCAGCTTAGAACGGGGGACCACTGAAGCTTTCTTT. This chain uses TRBV7-9 with TRBJ1-1; maybe TRBD1 (5 bases). The germline gives CDR1 SEHNR, CDR2 FQNEAQ (reference sequence). V was clipped by 1 base and J by 4 bases, with 10 bases between them. This CDR3 has 14 residues.